Described below is a single TCR beta chain sequence and its context. The antigen is not known. Only Caucasian adults living in Nashville, Tennessee made up the donor group. TCRdb's table, derived via immunoSEQ multiplex PCR, lists solely in-frame clones and lacks some. This table holds about 1.4 million clones, roughly 96% found once. The sample is drawn from a study of shared clonotypes between healthy human individuals. Overall study results and limits: In a few donors, around 5% of naive CD4 clonotypes appeared in common. Sequencing depth was expected to influence donor clonotype sharing.

Germline V gives CDR1 MNHNY, CDR2 SVGAGI (reference sequence). The CDR3 runs 13 residues. V shed 0 bases and J shed 3 bases, with 5 bases lying between them. The source of this sequence is a man aged 30 to 39 in good health. Specimen: naive CD4+ T cells sorted from blood. Documented subset: CD45RA+ positively selected. The rearrangement joins TRBV6-6 to TRBJ1-1; D unresolved. This CDR3 reads CASSYSKDTEAFF. CDR3 nucleotide sequence: TGTGCCAGCAGTTACTCGAAAGACACTGAAGCTTTCTTT.